These 8 T cell receptor beta chains share one sample of origin, sequenced in a study of blood T cell repertoires in COVID-19. The table came from immunoSEQ multiplex PCR; TCRdb's copy has only in-frame clones and leaves some out. The sample includes about 160,000 clones, about 91% of them seen just once. Sample: peripheral blood. The receptors come from a woman between 55 and 75 years old who had recovered from COVID-19.

CDR3 DNA: TGTGCCAGCAGCCATGATGGGATTAGGGCAGGAGGTAACACTGAAGCTTTCTTT. Protein: CASSHDGIRAGGNTEAFF. The chain employs TRBV4-2 and TRBJ1-1; D is ambiguous. V was clipped by 3 bases and J by 2 bases, with 22 bases between them. Germline V gives CDR1 LGHNA, CDR2 YNFKEQ. The CDR3 is 18 amino acids.

With regard to this clone: One end of the junction does not line up with germline, which may come from a read error. This chain links TRBV5-5 with TRBJ2-1, with D possibly TRBD1 on 6 matching bases. The CDR3 runs 12 residues. Germline V lookup: CDR1 SGHKS, CDR2 YYEKEE (reference sequence). CDR3 coding DNA: TGTGCCAGCAGCTTACAGGGTAGTAGGGCAATCTTC. Protein sequence: CASSLQGSRAIF.

The CDR3 here is CASSDDSLETQYF. CDR3 sequence (DNA): TGTGCCAGTAGCGACGACAGTTTAGAGACCCAGTACTTC. This sequence joins TRBV19 and TRBJ2-5; D is perhaps TRBD1 (5 bases). The CDR3 extends over 13 amino acids. Trimming cost V 6 bases and J 4 bases, with 12 bases left between them. Germline V gene sequence: CDR1 LNHDA, CDR2 SQIVND (reference sequence).

This rearrangement joins TRBV11-2 to TRBJ2-7; TRBD1 is a possible D gene (5 bases). The germline CDR1 and CDR2 sequences are SGHAT and FQNNGV. Trimming pared 2 bases from V and 0 bases from J, leaving 8 bases between. The CDR3 totals 14 residues. CDR3 region: CASSLIGASYEQYF. Written as DNA, the CDR3 is TGTGCCAGCAGCTTAATAGGGGCCTCCTACGAGCAGTACTTC.

This chain joins TRBV18 and TRBJ2-7, with TRBD2 matching over 10 bases. The V and J ends lost 6 bases and 7 bases, in that order; junction bases with no gene match: 9. The CDR3 has 14 amino acids. Germline CDR1 reads KGHSH; CDR2 reads LQKENI. CDR3 loop: CASSSSGGASEQYF. DNA of the CDR3: TGTGCCAGCTCGTCAAGCGGGGGGGCCTCGGAGCAGTACTTC. The full variable domain, completed using reference TRBV18 and TRBJ2-7, is NAGVMQNPRHLVRRRGQEARLRCSPMKGHSHVYWYRQLPEEGLKFMVYLQKENIIDESGMPKERFSAEFPKEGPSILRIQQVVRGDSAAYFCASSSSGGASEQYFGPGTRLTVT.

Only one count was recorded for this clone. V gene TRBV19 combines with J gene TRBJ2-5, with TRBD1 matching 7 bases. CDR3 length equals 14 residues. The V gene end was trimmed by 6 bases and the J gene end by 2 bases; junction bases not matched to a gene: 6. Per the germline V gene, CDR1 is LNHDA and CDR2 is SQIVND (reference sequence). In nucleotides, the CDR3 is TGTGCCAGTAGCCGGGGACAGTCTCAAGAGACCCAGTACTTC. Translated: CASSRGQSQETQYF.

The chain recombines TRBV5-4 with TRBJ1-1; 7 nucleotides line up with TRBD1. Germline CDR1 SGHNT, CDR2 YYREEE (reference sequence). This CDR3 is built from 14 residues. J gave up 4 bases and V 0 bases, and 3 bases lay outside the gene matches. The CDR3, as DNA: TGTGCCAGCAGCTTGGCAGGGGGTTCCACTGAAGCTTTCTTT. Its translation is CASSLAGGSTEAFF. Drawing the rest from reference TRBV5-4 and TRBJ1-1, the complete variable domain is ETGVTQSPTHLIKTRGQQVTLRCSSQSGHNTVSWYQQALGQGPQFIFQYYREEENGRGNFPPRFSGLQFPNYSSELNVNALELDDSALYLCASSLAGGSTEAFFGQGTRLTVV.

The genes are TRBV6-5 and TRBJ2-3; tentatively, D is TRBD2 (5 bases). CDR3 size: 13 residues. Germline CDR1 reads MNHEY; CDR2 reads SVGAGI. V was cut by 6 bases and J by 1 base, with 8 bases left in between. The CDR3 protein is CASSGKGTDTQYF. The CDR3 DNA reads TGTGCCAGCAGCGGGAAGGGCACAGATACGCAGTATTTT.